This paragraph covers one TCR beta chain sequence. The PCR made use of 60 Vbeta and 13 Jbeta primers. In the authors' workflow: Later analysis identified approximately 88 million unique TCR beta chains, about 10 million shared. TCRdb keeps only in-frame clones here, not all; method: immunoSEQ multiplex PCR. V and J calls plus clone size are reproduced from that table; the DNA served to infer D and trimming. The sample has approximately 120,000 clones, 81% seen once; the top ten hold under 2%. This CDR3 region has 12 residues. Germline values: CDR1 SGHTA, CDR2 FQGTGA. Germline trimming cut 5 bases from V and 5 bases from J; bases unmatched to any gene: 2. This sample was taken from a study of cytomegalovirus exposure and HLA in healthy donors.

This clonotype was obtained from a man younger than 30 in good health and CMV-seronegative. Sequencing was done on a sample of PBMCs. V usage is TRBV7-3 and J usage is TRBJ1-1; 7 nucleotides agree with TRBD1. The CDR3 nucleotides read TGTGCCAGCAGCGAGGGGGCAACTGAAGCTTTCTTT. As protein: CASSEGATEAFF.